These 8 T cell receptor beta chains came from one sample sequenced in a study of T cell responses to AZD1222 COVID-19 vaccine. Libraries were prepared by immunoSEQ multiplex PCR; TCRdb keeps only in-frame clonotypes and omits some of them. Here the sample spans 150,000 to 160,000 clones, roughly 90% being singletons. The material sequenced was peripheral blood, taken 28 days after the second AZD1222 dose. These receptors were collected from an adult who received the AZD1222 COVID-19 vaccine.

The CDR3 protein is CASLVAPSYEQYF. The CDR3 DNA sequence: TGTGCCAGCCTTGTGGCTCCTTCGTACGAGCAGTACTTC. The chain is built from TRBV2 and TRBJ2-7; D gene unclear. CDR3 length equals 13 residues. V lost 8 bases, J lost 4 bases, and 15 bases lay in between. Germline V CDR1 and CDR2: SNHLY, FYNNEI.

The V and J genes are TRBV6-1 and TRBJ2-3; D is possibly TRBD1 or TRBD2 (5 bases each). There are 15 residues in the CDR3. Trimming took off 1 base at V and 5 bases at J, with 13 bases between the two ends. Germline loops: CDR1 MNHNS, CDR2 SASEGT. The CDR3: CASSEGDLVGDTQYF. In DNA, the CDR3 is TGTGCCAGCAGTGAAGGGGACCTTGTGGGAGATACGCAGTATTTT.

This chain connects TRBV30 to TRBJ2-3, with D perhaps matching TRBD1 or TRBD2 (5 bases each). Germline assignment: CDR1 GTSNPN and CDR2 SVGIG (reference sequence). V was pared by 8 bases and J by 2 bases, with 14 bases between. The CDR3 sequence is 13 residues long. The CDR3 sequence is CAGTGRNTDTQYF. As DNA, the CDR3 is TGTGCCGGGACGGGACGGAACACAGATACGCAGTATTTT.

This clone showed up just once. The gene calls are TRBV11-3 and TRBJ2-2, with TRBD1 matching over 8 bases. This CDR3 spans 14 amino acids. The V gene end was trimmed by 1 base and the J gene end by 6 bases; junction bases not matched to a gene: 1. Germline CDR1 SGHNT, CDR2 YENEEA. In DNA form, the CDR3 reads TGTGCCAGCAGCTTAGGACAGGGGTCCGGGGAGCTGTTTTTT. Amino acids: CASSLGQGSGELFF.

This clone was observed once. The chain couples TRBV11-3 to TRBJ2-4; tentative D call: TRBD1 (6 bases). The V gene lost 5 bases and the J gene lost 8 bases, with 16 bases spanning the gap. The germline gives CDR1 SGHNT, CDR2 YENEEA. CDR3 length equals 14 residues. This chain's CDR3 is CASSRSGDFDIQYF. The DNA of the CDR3 is TGTGCCAGCAGCAGATCAGGGGATTTCGACATTCAGTACTTC.

V is TRBV7-6 and J is TRBJ1-6; the D is unclear. Trimming removed 1 base at V and 8 bases at J, with 12 bases between. CDR1 is SGHVS, CDR2 FNYEAQ, per germline. The CDR3 loop spans 15 amino acids. CDR3 coding DNA: TGTGCCAGCAGCTTAGTGGCAGTACGCGATTCACCCCTCCACTTT. It encodes CASSLVAVRDSPLHF.

V is TRBV14 and J is TRBJ2-2, with 9 nucleotides matching TRBD2. The V segment lost 2 bases and the J segment 6 bases; nucleotides outside the gene matches: 7. This CDR3 has 16 amino acids. Germline V CDR1 and CDR2: SGHDN, FVKESK. CDR3 nucleotide sequence: TGTGCCAGCAGCCAATTGTGGGGACTAGCCGCCGGGGAGCTGTTTTTT. Its translation is CASSQLWGLAAGELFF.

This clone showed up just a few times. This chain uses TRBV5-8 with TRBJ2-3; possibly TRBD1 or TRBD2 for D (6 bases each). Germline CDR1 SGHTS, CDR2 YDEGEE. Trimming removed 2 bases at V and 3 bases at J, with 13 bases between. This CDR3 has 15 amino acids. The CDR3 DNA reads as TGTGCCAGCAGCTTTTCTCAGGGGAGGACAGATACGCAGTATTTT. It is translated as CASSFSQGRTDTQYF. The whole variable domain, filled in from reference TRBV5-8 and TRBJ2-3, reads EAGVTQSPTHLIKTRGQQATLRCSPISGHTSVYWYQQALGLGLQFLLWYDEGEERNRGNFPPRFSGRQFPNYSSELNVNALELEDSALYLCASSFSQGRTDTQYFGPGTRLTVL.